The 20 T cell receptor beta chains given below trace back to one sample, sequenced in a study of shared clonotypes between healthy human individuals. Sequenced by immunoSEQ multiplex PCR; TCRdb stores in-frame clones only, minus some. The top ten hold around 0.14% of the sample, which has 2.5 million or so clones, around 90% seen once. The sequenced sample consisted of naive CD4+ T cells sorted from blood. The subset denotes: CD45RA+ positively selected. These receptor sequences come from a man younger than 35 in good health.

The chain employs TRBV28 and TRBJ1-2; 9 bases match TRBD1. V was pared by 5 bases and J by 8 bases, with 15 bases of the junction left unmatched. The germline gives CDR1 MDHEN, CDR2 SYDVKM. The CDR3 has 16 residues. The CDR3 reads CASSLGGPGQGTGYTF. In nucleotides, the CDR3 is TGTGCCAGCAGTCTCGGGGGTCCGGGACAGGGAACGGGCTACACCTTC.

This chain joins TRBV5-1 and TRBJ2-4, with TRBD2 identical over 7 bases. The CDR3 has 15 amino acids. V was clipped by 1 base and J by 7 bases; unmatched bases: 8. Per germline, CDR1 SGHRS and CDR2 YFSETQ. The CDR3 DNA reads TGCGCCAGCAGCTTGTCTGCGGGAGAGGGGAACATTCAGTACTTC. Translating gives CASSLSAGEGNIQYF.

The V gene is TRBV2, the J gene TRBJ2-5; 8 nucleotides agree with TRBD1. V lost 4 bases, J lost 6 bases, and 7 bases stayed unmatched. Germline CDR1 SNHLY, CDR2 FYNNEI. The CDR3 covers 14 residues. The CDR3 loop is CASSGTGPVKTQYF. Written as DNA, the CDR3 is TGTGCCAGCAGTGGGACAGGGCCGGTGAAGACCCAGTACTTC.

J is TRBJ2-2 and V is TRBV10-1; D is undetermined. The CDR3 runs 15 residues. V lost 6 bases and J 0 bases, leaving 11 bases between the germline ends. Germline V gene sequence: CDR1 WNHNN, CDR2 SYGVQD (reference sequence). CDR3 loop: CASSPIFSNTGELFF. The CDR3 nucleotides are TGCGCCAGCAGCCCAATTTTTTCGAACACCGGGGAGCTGTTTTTT.

V usage is TRBV6-1 and J usage is TRBJ2-4; unclear D gene. Trimming cost V 3 bases and J 6 bases, with 12 bases left between them. The CDR3 covers 14 residues. Germline values: CDR1 MNHNS, CDR2 SASEGT. The CDR3 here is CASSDLQPGNIQYF. The CDR3, as DNA: TGTGCCAGCAGTGATTTGCAGCCCGGAAACATTCAGTACTTC.

This rearrangement joins TRBV25-1 to TRBJ1-6, with D hard to call. The CDR3 runs 13 residues. Between the trimmed V and J ends, which lost 7 bases and 4 bases, there was a span of 8 bases. CDR1 and CDR2 (germline): MGHDK, SYGVNS. The CDR3 DNA reads TGTGCCAGCAAAGACACATATAATTCACCCCTCCACTTT. Translated, it gives CASKDTYNSPLHF.

The sample holds a few counts of this clone. V is TRBV6-1 and J is TRBJ1-1; D unclear. The CDR3 is 14 residues long. Trimming took 8 bases from V and 0 from J, leaving 13 bases between them. Germline CDR1 reads MNHNS; CDR2 reads SASEGT. CDR3 DNA: TGTGCCAGCTCCTCGGAACAGCTGAACACTGAAGCTTTCTTT. Residues: CASSSEQLNTEAFF.

This clone came up a few times. The CDR3 protein is CASSISTSGGYNEQFF. As DNA, the CDR3 is TGTGCCAGCAGCATATCGACTAGCGGGGGGTACAATGAGCAGTTCTTC. The chain is built from TRBV5-4 and TRBJ2-1; the match to TRBD2 covers 13 bases. This CDR3 is built from 16 residues. Germline V CDR1 and CDR2: SGHNT, YYREEE (reference sequence). Losses at the gene ends were 4 bases for V and 4 bases for J; bases not matched to a gene: 5.

This clone was observed a single time. This chain links TRBV6-5 with TRBJ2-2, with D possibly matching TRBD1 (6 bases). Trimming cost V 0 bases and J 6 bases, with 14 bases left between them. Germline loops: CDR1 MNHEY, CDR2 SVGAGI. The CDR3 covers 16 residues. CDR3 loop: CASSYSTGAGAGELFF. DNA for the CDR3: TGTGCCAGCAGTTACTCGACAGGAGCCGGGGCCGGGGAGCTGTTTTTT.

J is TRBJ1-2 and V is TRBV5-4, with 11 bases aligning to TRBD1. With V trimmed by 0 bases and J by 3 bases, 4 bases remained unmatched. This CDR3 region has 16 residues. CDR1 is SGHNT and CDR2 is YYREEE in the germline V gene (reference sequence). The CDR3: CASSLAKGQGDYGYTF. As DNA, the CDR3 is TGTGCCAGCAGCTTGGCCAAGGGACAGGGGGACTATGGCTACACCTTC.

This chain uses TRBV29-1 with TRBJ2-1; perhaps TRBD2 as D (5 bases). The CDR3 runs 12 residues. Germline CDR1 reads SQVTM; CDR2 reads ANQGSEA. Trimming removed 8 bases at V and 6 bases at J, with 14 bases between. DNA of the CDR3: TGCAGCATCGGGGTTTGGGGCAATGAGCAGTTCTTC. As protein: CSIGVWGNEQFF.

The chain joins TRBV6-5 to TRBJ2-7; D unclear. V was trimmed by 6 bases and J by 6 bases, leaving 12 bases between them. Germline values: CDR1 MNHEY, CDR2 SVGAGI. The CDR3 is made up of 12 amino acids. The DNA of the CDR3 is TGTGCCAGCAGGACTTCGGCATCCGAGCAGTACTTC. This sequence encodes CASRTSASEQYF.

As regards this clone: One end of the junction varies from germline; a read error may be responsible. The chain uses TRBV19 and TRBJ2-3; TRBD1 might be the D (5 bases). Germline CDR1 and CDR2: LNHDA and SQIVND (reference sequence). CDR3 length: 13 amino acids. CDR3 region: CASNRGWVDTQYF. CDR3 DNA sequence: TGTGCCAGTAATAGGGGCTGGGTGGATACACAGTATTTT. Looking up the rest from reference TRBV19 and TRBJ2-3 gives the full variable domain: DGGITQSPKYLFRKEGQNVTLSCEQNLNHDAMYWYRQDPGQGLRLIYYSQIVNDFQKGDIAEGYSVSREKKESFPLTVTSAQKNPTAFYLCASNRGWVDTQYFGPGTRLTVL.

A single count supports this clone. This sequence joins TRBV2 and TRBJ2-2; 7 nucleotides align to TRBD1. The CDR3 loop spans 16 amino acids. Germline trimming cut 6 bases from V and 0 bases from J; bases unmatched to any gene: 7. Germline V gene data show CDR1 as SNHLY and CDR2 as FYNNEI. CDR3 amino acids: CASRHRGVANTGELFF. The CDR3 DNA reads as TGTGCCAGCAGACACAGGGGAGTGGCGAACACCGGGGAGCTGTTTTTT. The full variable domain, in which reference TRBV2 and TRBJ2-2 provide the parts outside the CDR3, is EPEVTQTPSHQVTQMGQEVILRCVPISNHLYFYWYRQILGQKVEFLVSFYNNEISEKSEIFDDQFSVERPDGSNFTLKIRSTKLEDSAMYFCASRHRGVANTGELFFGEGSRLTVL.

J is TRBJ2-3 and V is TRBV7-9, with D possibly being TRBD1 (5 bases). The CDR3 contains 17 residues. The V end lost 3 bases, the J end lost 0 bases, and 16 bases lay between the germline ends. Germline V lookup: CDR1 SEHNR, CDR2 FQNEAQ (reference sequence). In DNA form, the CDR3 reads TGTGCCAGCAGCTTCACCTTGCTTGGGGCTAGCACAGATACGCAGTATTTT. Residues: CASSFTLLGASTDTQYF.

The chain has TRBV11-1 and TRBJ1-1, with D possibly being TRBD1 (5 bases). The CDR3 has 14 residues. The ends were cut back, 6 bases at V and 1 base at J, with 12 bases in the middle. Germline CDR1 reads SGHAT; CDR2 reads FQDESV (reference sequence). CDR3 in DNA: TGTGCCAGCAGGCGGGACTCCTCGAACACTGAAGCTTTCTTT. Translating it yields CASRRDSSNTEAFF.

V usage is TRBV9 and J usage is TRBJ1-1; TRBD1 might be the D (5 bases). This CDR3 contains 15 residues. The germline gives CDR1 SGDLS, CDR2 YYNGEE. With 4 bases removed from V and 6 bases from J, the gap between germline ends came to 19 bases. CDR3 sequence reads: CASSPLQGGAAEAFF. The CDR3 region has the DNA TGTGCCAGCAGCCCCCTCCAGGGAGGTGCGGCTGAAGCTTTCTTT.

The gene calls are TRBV28 and TRBJ1-1; D remains unclear. V gave up 9 bases and J gave up 7 bases, with 12 bases separating them. The CDR3 contains 11 residues. Per germline, CDR1 MDHEN and CDR2 SYDVKM. In DNA, the CDR3 is TGTGCCAGTTATATGTGGAGTGAAGCTTTCTTT. Amino acids: CASYMWSEAFF.

The rearrangement joins TRBV4-3 to TRBJ2-7; D perhaps matches TRBD2 (7 bases). V lost 0 bases and J 2 bases, leaving 11 bases between the germline ends. This CDR3 comprises 15 residues. The V gene's germline CDR1 is LGHNA and CDR2 YSLEER. CDR3 in amino acids: CASSQEGGAAYEQYF. DNA of the CDR3: TGCGCCAGCAGCCAAGAAGGGGGGGCGGCCTACGAGCAGTACTTC.

V is TRBV5-4 and J is TRBJ2-5, with TRBD1 as a possible D gene (6 bases). The CDR3 contains 13 residues. Germline V gives CDR1 SGHNT, CDR2 YYREEE (reference sequence). Trimming left V 2 bases short and J 2 bases short, with 7 bases between. Here the CDR3 DNA reads TGTGCCAGCAGCTTTGACAGGCAAGAGACCCAGTACTTC. Translated, it gives CASSFDRQETQYF. Filled out from reference TRBV5-4 and TRBJ2-5, the complete variable domain reads ETGVTQSPTHLIKTRGQQVTLRCSSQSGHNTVSWYQQALGQGPQFIFQYYREEENGRGNFPPRFSGLQFPNYSSELNVNALELDDSALYLCASSFDRQETQYFGPGTRLLVL.